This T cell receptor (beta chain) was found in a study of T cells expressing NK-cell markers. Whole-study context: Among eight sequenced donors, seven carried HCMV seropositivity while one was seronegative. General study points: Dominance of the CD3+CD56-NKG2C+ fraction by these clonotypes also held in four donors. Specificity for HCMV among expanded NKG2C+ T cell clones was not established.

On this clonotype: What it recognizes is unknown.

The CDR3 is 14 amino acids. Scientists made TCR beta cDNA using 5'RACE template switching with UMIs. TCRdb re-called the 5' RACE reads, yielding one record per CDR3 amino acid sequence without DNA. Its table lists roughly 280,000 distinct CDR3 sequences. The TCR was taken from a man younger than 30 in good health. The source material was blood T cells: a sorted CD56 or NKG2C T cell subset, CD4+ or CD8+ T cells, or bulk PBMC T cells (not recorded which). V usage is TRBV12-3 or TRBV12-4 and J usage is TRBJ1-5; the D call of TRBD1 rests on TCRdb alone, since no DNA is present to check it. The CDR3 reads CASLLGGRNQPQHF.